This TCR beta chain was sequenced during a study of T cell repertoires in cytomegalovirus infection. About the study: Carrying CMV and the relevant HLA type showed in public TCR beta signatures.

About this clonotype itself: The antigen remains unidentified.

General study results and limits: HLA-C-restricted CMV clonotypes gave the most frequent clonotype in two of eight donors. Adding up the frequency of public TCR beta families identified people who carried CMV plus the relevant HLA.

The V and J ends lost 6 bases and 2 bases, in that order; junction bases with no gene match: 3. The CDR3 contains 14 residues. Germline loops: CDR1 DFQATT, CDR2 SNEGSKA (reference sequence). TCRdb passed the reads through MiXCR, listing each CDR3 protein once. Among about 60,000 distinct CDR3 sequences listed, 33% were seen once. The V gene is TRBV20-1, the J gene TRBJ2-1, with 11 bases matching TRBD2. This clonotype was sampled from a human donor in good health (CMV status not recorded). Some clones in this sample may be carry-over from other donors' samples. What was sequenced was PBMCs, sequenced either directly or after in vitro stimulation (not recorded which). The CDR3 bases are TGCAGTGCCGCGACTAGCGGGACCTACAATGAGCAGTTCTTC. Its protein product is CSAATSGTYNEQFF.